A single sample gave rise to the 11 T cell receptor beta chains below, sequenced in a study of blood T cell repertoires in COVID-19. Assay used: immunoSEQ multiplex PCR; TCRdb lists only in-frame clones, some missing. The table has about 300,000 clones, about 83% seen once. Sequenced sample: peripheral blood. Every receptor here comes from a woman aged 45-59 years with acute or convalescent COVID-19.

The chain joins TRBV5-6 to TRBJ2-7; D possibly corresponds to TRBD1 (6 bases). Germline CDR1 is SGHDT and CDR2 is YYEEEE. The CDR3 covers 14 residues. Trimming took off 1 base at V and 9 bases at J, with 17 bases between the two ends. CDR3 DNA sequence: TGTGCCAGCAGCTTGTTAGGCAGGGACAAAGGGCAGTACTTC. Its translation is CASSLLGRDKGQYF.

The V and J genes are TRBV2 and TRBJ2-7; D is perhaps TRBD1 (6 bases). CDR3 length: 14 amino acids. Between the trimmed V and J ends, which lost 3 bases and 4 bases, there was a span of 13 bases. The germline CDR1 and CDR2 sequences are SNHLY and FYNNEI. The DNA for the CDR3 is TGTGCCAGCAGTGATTCCAGGGGTACTTACGAGCAGTACTTC. Translating gives CASSDSRGTYEQYF.

This clone has a single count. V and J are TRBV4-1 and TRBJ2-5; 9 nucleotides line up with TRBD2. This CDR3 region has 20 residues. CDR1 is MGHRA and CDR2 is YSYEKL in the germline V gene. The J segment lost 4 bases and the V segment lost 1 base, leaving 19 bases of the junction unmatched. The CDR3 DNA is TGCGCCAGCAGCCAAGGGCATGGATTCGATAGCGGGAGAGGTAGAGAGACCCAGTACTTC. This translates into CASSQGHGFDSGRGRETQYF.

J is TRBJ1-5 and V is TRBV5-6, with unresolved D. The length of the CDR3 is 13 residues. V lost 0 bases, J lost 7 bases, and 8 bases lay in between. Germline V lookup: CDR1 SGHDT, CDR2 YYEEEE. The CDR3 DNA reads as TGTGCCAGCAGCTTGGGAGGGTACCAGCCCCAGCATTTT. Translating it yields CASSLGGYQPQHF.

The J gene is TRBJ2-2, the V gene TRBV10-2; tentative D call: TRBD2 (5 bases). The V end was cut by 8 bases, the J end by 4 bases, with 11 bases between. The CDR3 is 13 amino acids. In germline, CDR1 is WSHSY, CDR2 SAAADI. The CDR3 region is CASYSSLTGELFF. CDR3 in DNA: TGCGCCAGCTATTCTAGCCTCACCGGGGAGCTGTTTTTT.

The chain uses TRBV7-9 and TRBJ2-1; 7 positions match TRBD2. With V trimmed by 5 bases and J by 6 bases, 7 bases remained unmatched. The CDR3 has 14 amino acids. Germline-derived CDR1 and CDR2 are SEHNR and FQNEAQ (reference sequence). The CDR3 sequence is CASSEGGWFNEQFF. For the CDR3, the DNA is TGTGCCAGCAGCGAGGGAGGGTGGTTCAATGAGCAGTTCTTC.

The genes are TRBV6-6 and TRBJ2-7; the D gene is possibly TRBD2 (5 bases). Germline V gene data show CDR1 as MNHNY and CDR2 as SVGAGI (reference sequence). This CDR3 is 16 amino acids long. V shed 5 bases and J shed 0 bases, with 17 bases lying between them. In DNA, the CDR3 is TGTGCCAGCAGTCCCCTGACCGGGGAAAGCTCCTACGAGCAGTACTTC. This gives the protein CASSPLTGESSYEQYF.

V usage is TRBV6-2 or TRBV6-3 and J usage is TRBJ1-1, with D hard to call. Germline V gene sequence: CDR1 MNHEY, CDR2 SVGEGT. Trimming cost V 4 bases and J 8 bases, with 11 bases left between them. The CDR3 consists of 12 residues. Here the CDR3 DNA reads TGTGCCAGCAGTTTCCCGGGAGGGGAAGCTTTCTTT. It encodes CASSFPGGEAFF.

The chain joins TRBV18 to TRBJ2-7; TRBD2 agrees at 7 bases. The CDR3 loop spans 15 amino acids. The V gene end was trimmed by 0 bases and the J gene end by 3 bases; junction bases not matched to a gene: 5. CDR1 is KGHSH, CDR2 LQKENI, per germline. The CDR3 is CASSPPGLSDYEQYF. The CDR3 nucleotides read TGTGCCAGCTCACCACCGGGACTAAGTGACTACGAGCAGTACTTC.

V and J are TRBV18 and TRBJ1-2; perhaps TRBD1 as D (6 bases). The germline V gene encodes CDR1 KGHSH and CDR2 LQKENI. The germline V and J ends were trimmed by 1 base and 7 bases, with 13 bases remaining between them. CDR3 length: 14 residues. This chain's CDR3 is CASSPLQGVGGYTF. Here the CDR3 DNA reads TGTGCCAGCTCACCACTACAGGGTGTAGGTGGCTACACCTTC.

The chain employs TRBV4-3 and TRBJ2-7; maybe TRBD2 (6 bases). V was cut by 0 bases and J by 1 base, with 10 bases left in between. CDR3 size: 15 residues. Germline V gene lookup returns CDR1 LGHNA and CDR2 YSLEER. CDR3 in amino acids: CASSQDPEGSYEQYF. The CDR3 DNA reads TGCGCCAGCAGCCAAGATCCGGAGGGATCCTACGAGCAGTACTTC.